The sequence of this T cell receptor beta chain was determined in a study of blood T cell repertoires in COVID-19 (dated by TCRdb to the early 2020s). About the investigation overall: The collaborator samples originated in the United States, Italy and Spain and spanned the acute and convalescent phases of COVID-19. Where HLA class I and class II types were available, the types were taken from metadata supplied by the sample provider, not from assay-based typing. Samples were obtained from the ongoing ImmuneRACE study (first 160 participants) and from over 1,000 subjects provided by 6 global collaborators. The material from the prospective study consisted of cDNA or gDNA derived from T cells, B-cell-depleted T cells, or PBMCs. Deeply sampled blood TCRbeta repertoires from subjects exposed to, actively infected with, or recovered from COVID-19 were included in the dataset. A freely available public database, intended as a resource for researchers studying the immune response to SARS-CoV-2, is where the repertoires were released. A de-identified subject ID, COVID-19 status, age in years and sex were almost always included in the sample metadata.

General conclusions and limits of the study: The quantity of clinical and demographic metadata differed by source and by participant and was supplied without curation.

As to this clone: Which antigen it targets is not known. The input lacks base qualities; no much larger clone sits a single base away.

Whole blood was collected in K2EDTA tubes by collaborating institutions according to the institutions' own protocols. For TCRbeta analysis, collaborators shipped samples as frozen whole blood, isolated PBMCs, or DNA extracted from either of those sample types. Taken from the germline V gene (reference sequence), the CDR1 and CDR2 loops are SGHNT and YYREEE. Including cysteine and phenylalanine, the CDR3 has 13 amino acids. Just CDR3 DNA is preserved here, 39 bases in frame from base 1. A distance of 5 bases separates the germline ends of V and J, which lose 0 bases and 4 bases respectively. The immunoSEQ Assay, a bias-controlled multiplex PCR, was used to amplify TCRbeta CDR3 regions from genomic DNA. As for the authors' bioinformatics: The number of nucleated cells in each sample was estimated by amplification of reference gene primers within the assay. To quantify the absolute abundance of each unique TCRbeta CDR3 rearrangement, sequence reads were collapsed and filtered. For each sample, productive Simpson clonality was calculated as the square root of Simpson's diversity index over productive rearrangements. Drawn from immuneACCESS, this table holds only the in-frame rearrangements with V and J called that TCRdb kept. Clones are partly lost; checked studies trace under half to an unresolved V gene and leave the rest unexplained. The DNA was the basis for D and trimming; V, J and clone size are from that table. The sample contains 85,000 to 120,000 clones, roughly 87% of them found a single time. The ten largest clones add up to roughly 2% of the sample.

Recombination joined TRBV5-4 with TRBJ2-4; the D gene is perhaps TRBD1, from 5 matching bases. This receptor was obtained from a man aged 50-60 years with active COVID-19. The specimen was peripheral blood. The CDR3 protein: CASSLDRKNIQYF. The DNA sequence reads TGTGCCAGCAGCTTGGACAGGAAAAACATTCAGTACTTC.